Following are 10 T cell receptor beta chains from one sample sequenced in a study of cytomegalovirus exposure and HLA in healthy donors. Researchers ran the PCR with 60 Vbeta and 13 Jbeta primers. Repertoires were generated with immunoSEQ multiplex PCR, while TCRdb's copy carries only in-frame clones and drops some. The data contain 250,000 or so clones, 85% to 95% of them singletons. Input material: PBMCs. The receptor set was obtained from a girl aged 2 to 9 in good health and CMV-seronegative.

The sample holds one count of this clone. The rearrangement joins TRBV5-1 to TRBJ1-2, with 8 bases that match TRBD1. The ends lost 4 bases at V and 5 bases at J; junction bases unmatched: 10. The germline V gene encodes CDR1 SGHRS and CDR2 YFSETQ. This CDR3 region has 15 residues. CDR3 sequence (DNA): TGCGCCAGCAGCAGCCCGGACAGGGATCCTTATGGCTACACCTTC. Translating gives CASSSPDRDPYGYTF.

This sequence joins TRBV13 and TRBJ2-3, with TRBD2 identical over 15 bases. The V segment lost 8 bases and the J segment 2 bases; nucleotides outside the gene matches: 2. The CDR3 covers 15 residues. Germline values: CDR1 PRHDT, CDR2 FYEKMQ (reference sequence). CDR3 region: CASGTSGGYTDTQYF. Here the CDR3 DNA reads TGTGCCAGCGGGACTAGCGGGGGGTACACAGATACGCAGTATTTT.

This chain connects TRBV5-6 to TRBJ2-5; a weak D match, TRBD1 (6 bases). Per the germline V gene, CDR1 is SGHDT and CDR2 is YYEEEE. Trimming cost V 4 bases and J 4 bases, with 17 bases left between them. The CDR3 is 15 amino acids. The CDR3 sequence is CASSRDTLGGETQYF. CDR3 DNA sequence: TGTGCCAGCAGCCGGGACACCCTAGGGGGAGAGACCCAGTACTTC.

The V call is TRBV1, the J call TRBJ1-5. TRBV1 is flagged as a pseudogene. This CDR3 contains 16 residues. The CDR3 reads CTSSQDRGDSNQPQHF. Here the CDR3 DNA reads TGCACCAGCAGCCAAGATCGCGGCGATAGCAATCAGCCCCAGCATTTT.

The genes are TRBV27 and TRBJ1-1; D is possibly TRBD1 (5 bases). The germline V and J ends were trimmed by 5 bases and 12 bases, with 16 bases remaining between them. The CDR3 has 12 residues. The germline gives CDR1 MNHEY, CDR2 SMNVEV (reference sequence). The CDR3 DNA follows: TGTGCCAGCAGTCCCGCGGGGCGGAGCCCTTTCTTT. The encoded protein is CASSPAGRSPFF.

The chain carries TRBV19 and TRBJ1-1; D may be TRBD1 (6 bases). V lost 6 bases and J lost 4, with 18 bases in between. Germline loops: CDR1 LNHDA, CDR2 SQIVND (reference sequence). The CDR3 sequence is 15 residues long. CDR3 loop: CASRTNRAAGTEAFF. In nucleotides, the CDR3 is TGTGCCAGTAGAACAAACAGGGCGGCGGGCACTGAAGCTTTCTTT.

The V call is TRBV21-1, the J call TRBJ2-7; the table gives TRBD2 as D, unverified against the DNA. TRBV21-1 represents a pseudogene. This CDR3 region has 16 residues. Here the CDR3 reads CASSKDARPPSYEQYF. The CDR3 DNA follows: TGTGCCAGCAGCAAAGATGCGCGGCCCCCCTCCTACGAGCAGTACTTC.

V gene TRBV13 combines with J gene TRBJ2-3; 7 bases align to TRBD2. J lost 2 bases, V lost 5 bases, and 19 bases had no gene match. The CDR3 sequence is 19 residues long. Looked up from germline, CDR1 is PRHDT and CDR2 is FYEKMQ (reference sequence). Written as DNA, the CDR3 is TGTGCCAGCAGCCAAAGCGGGGCGCCACAAGAGACCTACACAGATACGCAGTATTTT. Its translation: CASSQSGAPQETYTDTQYF.

The chain joins TRBV13 to TRBJ1-6; 10 nucleotides match TRBD1. CDR1 is PRHDT, CDR2 FYEKMQ, per germline (reference sequence). This CDR3 has 14 residues. The V and J ends lost 5 bases and 8 bases, in that order; junction bases with no gene match: 3. The CDR3 is CASSRGTGDSPLHF. In nucleotides, the CDR3 is TGTGCCAGCAGCCGCGGGACAGGGGATTCACCCCTCCACTTT.

The V and J genes are TRBV2 and TRBJ2-1; 9 nucleotides match TRBD1. Germline loops: CDR1 SNHLY, CDR2 FYNNEI. CDR3 length equals 15 residues. V was clipped by 6 bases and J by 4 bases; unmatched bases: 7. CDR3 coding DNA: TGTGCCAGCAGCCACGACGGACAGGGGTACAATGAGCAGTTCTTC. Its translation is CASSHDGQGYNEQFF.